Sequencing of this TCR beta chain was carried out in a study of blood T cell repertoires in COVID-19 (dated by TCRdb to 2018 to 2020). Background on the whole study: Collaborator samples came from the United States, Italy and Spain and covered acute and convalescent phases of COVID-19. The prospective study material was composed of cDNA or gDNA derived from T cells, B-cell-depleted T cells, or PBMCs. The dataset comprised deeply sampled blood TCRbeta repertoires from subjects exposed to, actively infected with, or recovered from COVID-19. The repertoires were released in a freely available public database meant as a resource for research on the immune response to SARS-CoV-2. The samples were drawn from two sources: the first 160 participants of the ongoing ImmuneRACE study, and about 1,300 subjects contributed by 6 global collaborators. A de-identified subject ID, COVID-19 status, age in years and sex were almost always included in the sample metadata. HLA class I and class II types, where available, came from metadata supplied by the sample provider rather than from assay-based typing. The research as a whole found: The amount of clinical and demographic metadata varied by source and participant and was provided uncurated.

A remark on this clone: Its antigen is currently not known. Per-base qualities were not stored, and no clone one base away is much larger.

Enrolling through a virtual design, the prospective study's participants ranged in age from roughly 18 to 90 years and lived across 24 United States geographic areas. In the prospective study, participants were assigned to cohorts based on the clinical history participants reported in a screening survey and a study questionnaire. Exposed participants were defined as having been in contact with someone with a PCR-confirmed or clinician-diagnosed COVID-19 case within 2 weeks of study entry. Each participant in the prospective study had whole blood, serum and a nasopharyngeal or oropharyngeal swab collected by mobile phlebotomists. Participants in the prospective study had the option to provide additional blood draws and questionnaires over an approximately 2-month period. Before DNA extraction, blood samples from the prospective study were shipped at room temperature or frozen. The immunoSEQ Assay, a bias-controlled multiplex PCR, was used to amplify TCRbeta CDR3 regions from genomic DNA. The paper's processing steps were these. Within the assay, amplification of reference gene primers was used to estimate how many nucleated cells each sample contained. Sequence reads were collapsed and filtered to measure the absolute abundance of every unique TCRbeta CDR3 rearrangement. For each sample, productive Simpson clonality was calculated as the square root of Simpson's diversity index over productive rearrangements. Drawn from immuneACCESS, this table holds only the in-frame rearrangements with V and J called that TCRdb kept. Clones are partly lost; checked studies trace under half to an unresolved V gene and leave the rest unexplained. For V, J and clone size, that table is used; D and trimming come from the DNA. This sample lists 250,000 or so clones; less than 95% were detected once. The ten most abundant clones make up around 2.8% of the sample.

V drops 0 bases and J drops 6 bases, leaving 27 bases in between. Sequences LGHNA (CDR1) and YNFKEQ (CDR2) are obtained from the germline V gene. Its CDR3 holds 20 amino acids, cysteine through phenylalanine. Only the CDR3 part of the read is kept: 60 bases, read in frame from the first base. The sequenced sample consisted of PBMCs or T cells enriched from blood (not recorded which). The sequence derives from a man between 35 and 55 years old who had been exposed to COVID-19. The rearrangement combines TRBV4-2 with TRBJ1-5; the D segment could be TRBD1, given 6 matching bases. The CDR3 corresponds to CASSQDGRGNLAQGGQPQHF. The nucleotides read TGTGCCAGCAGCCAAGATGGACGGGGCAACCTAGCTCAAGGGGGTCAGCCCCAGCATTTT.